This T cell receptor (beta chain) is from a study of blood T cell repertoires in COVID-19. Study as a whole: Both acute and convalescent COVID-19 samples were obtained from the United States, Italy and Spain. PBMCs, B-cell-depleted T cells, or T cells provided the cDNA or gDNA that made up the material.

The CDR3 is 13 amino acids. Germline lookup yields CDR1 MNHEY and CDR2 SMNVEV (reference sequence). Trimming removed 3 bases at V and 2 bases at J, with 8 bases between. One Seattle source followed patients from active infection through their disease course. Sequenced by immunoSEQ multiplex PCR; TCRdb stores in-frame clones only, minus some. The repertoire holds fewer than 350,000 clones, with about nine tenths as singletons. The J gene is TRBJ2-7, the V gene TRBV27; no reliable D call. What was sequenced was peripheral blood. The TCR sequence derives from a woman aged 25-40 years with COVID-19, enrolled during active disease. The CDR3 sequence: CASSLGRTYEQYF. The CDR3, as DNA: TGTGCCAGCAGTTTGGGCAGAACCTACGAGCAGTACTTC.